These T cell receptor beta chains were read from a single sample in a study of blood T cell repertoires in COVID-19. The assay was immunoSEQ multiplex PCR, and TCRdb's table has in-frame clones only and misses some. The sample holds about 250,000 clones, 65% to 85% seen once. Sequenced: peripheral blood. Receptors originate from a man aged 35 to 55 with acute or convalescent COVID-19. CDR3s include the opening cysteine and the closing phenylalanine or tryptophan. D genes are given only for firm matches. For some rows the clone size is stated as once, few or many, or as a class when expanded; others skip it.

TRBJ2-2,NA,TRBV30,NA,CAWSSTNTGELFF,TGTGCCTGGAGTAGTACTAACACCGGGGAGCTGTTTTTT
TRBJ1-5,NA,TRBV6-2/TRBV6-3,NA,CASSYDGGRFGPQHF,TGTGCCAGCAGTTACGACGGGGGACGGTTCGGGCCCCAGCATTTT
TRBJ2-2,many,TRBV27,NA,CASSLTETGELFF,TGTGCCAGCAGTTTAACTGAAACCGGGGAGCTGTTTTTT
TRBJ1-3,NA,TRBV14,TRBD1,CASSRDSSGNTIYF,TGTGCCAGCAGCCGGGACAGCTCTGGAAACACCATATATTTT
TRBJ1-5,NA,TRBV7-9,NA,CASSVDRGPQHF,TGTGCCAGCAGCGTGGACAGAGGGCCCCAGCATTTT
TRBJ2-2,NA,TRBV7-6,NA,CASSLGSGVTGELFF,TGTGCCAGCAGCTTAGGAAGTGGAGTGACCGGGGAGCTGTTTTTT
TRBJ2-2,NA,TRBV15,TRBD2,CATSSLASGTGELFF,TGTGCCACCAGCAGTTTGGCTAGCGGGACCGGGGAGCTGTTTTTT
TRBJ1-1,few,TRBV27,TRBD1,CASSLEGALYTEAFF,TGTGCCAGCAGTTTAGAGGGGGCGCTGTACACTGAAGCTTTCTTT
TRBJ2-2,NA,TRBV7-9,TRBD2,CASSLGLAGETGELFF,TGTGCCAGCAGCTTGGGACTAGCGGGAGAAACCGGGGAGCTGTTTTTT
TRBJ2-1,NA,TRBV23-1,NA,CASSQNGELGLSSYNEQFF,TGCGCCAGCAGTCAAAACGGGGAACTAGGCTTGAGCTCCTACAATGAGCAGTTCTTC
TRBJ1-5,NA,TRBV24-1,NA,CATSSRVSNQPQHF,TGTGCCACCAGTTCTCGGGTCAGCAATCAGCCCCAGCATTTT